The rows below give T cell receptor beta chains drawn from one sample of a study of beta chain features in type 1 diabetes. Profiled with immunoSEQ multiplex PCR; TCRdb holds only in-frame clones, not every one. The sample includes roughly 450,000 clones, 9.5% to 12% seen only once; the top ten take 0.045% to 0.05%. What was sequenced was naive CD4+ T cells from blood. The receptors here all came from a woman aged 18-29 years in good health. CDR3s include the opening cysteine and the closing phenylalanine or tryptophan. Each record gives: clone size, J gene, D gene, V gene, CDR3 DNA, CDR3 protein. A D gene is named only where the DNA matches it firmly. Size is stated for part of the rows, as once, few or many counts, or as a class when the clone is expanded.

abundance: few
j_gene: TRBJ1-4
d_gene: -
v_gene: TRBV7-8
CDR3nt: TGTGCCAGCAGCTTAGCGGGACTATTAGGCGAAAAACTGTTTTTT
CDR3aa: CASSLAGLLGEKLFF

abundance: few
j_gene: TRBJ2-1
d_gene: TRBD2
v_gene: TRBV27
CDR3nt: TGTGCCAGCAGTTTAGCCCCGGCGCTAGCGGGTTTTGAGCAGTTCTTC
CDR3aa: CASSLAPALAGFEQFF

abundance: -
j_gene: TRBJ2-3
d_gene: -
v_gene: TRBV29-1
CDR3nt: TGCAGCGTCGCCCCTGGGGGGGATACGCAGTATTTT
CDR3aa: CSVAPGGDTQYF

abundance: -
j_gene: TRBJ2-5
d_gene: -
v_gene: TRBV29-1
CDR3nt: TGCAGCGTCGGCCTTGGGGGGGCGGGTGAGACCCAGTACTTC
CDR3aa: CSVGLGGAGETQYF

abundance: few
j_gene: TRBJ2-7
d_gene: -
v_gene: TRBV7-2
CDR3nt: TGTGCCAGCAGCTATGACGGATCCTACGAGCAGTACTTC
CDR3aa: CASSYDGSYEQYF

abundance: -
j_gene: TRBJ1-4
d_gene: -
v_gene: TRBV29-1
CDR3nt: TGCAGCGTTGTAGGGCTTAATGAAAAACTGTTTTTT
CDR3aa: CSVVGLNEKLFF

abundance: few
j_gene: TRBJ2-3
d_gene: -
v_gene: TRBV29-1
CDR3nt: TGCAGCGTTGAGTCCGGAACAGATACGCAGTATTTT
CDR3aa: CSVESGTDTQYF

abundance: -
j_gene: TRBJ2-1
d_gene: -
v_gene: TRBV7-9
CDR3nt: TGTGCCAGCAGCCTTCTTAGCGGTGGTGAGCAGTTCTTC
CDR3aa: CASSLLSGGEQFF

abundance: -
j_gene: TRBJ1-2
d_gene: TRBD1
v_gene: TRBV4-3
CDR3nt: TGCGCCAGCAGCCCAAACAGGGGCTCCCTATACTATGGCTACACCTTC
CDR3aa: CASSPNRGSLYYGYTF

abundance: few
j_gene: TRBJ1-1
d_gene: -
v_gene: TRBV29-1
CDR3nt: TGCAGCGTTGGACGGATAATGAACACTGAAGCTTTCTTT
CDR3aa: CSVGRIMNTEAFF

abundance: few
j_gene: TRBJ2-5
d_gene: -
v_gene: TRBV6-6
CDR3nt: TGTGCCAGCAGTGCTCTAGCTTGGGAGACCCAGTACTTC
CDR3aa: CASSALAWETQYF

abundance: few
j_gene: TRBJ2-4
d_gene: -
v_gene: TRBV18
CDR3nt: TGTGCCAGCTCAGATAATAACATTCAGTACTTC
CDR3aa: CASSDNNIQYF

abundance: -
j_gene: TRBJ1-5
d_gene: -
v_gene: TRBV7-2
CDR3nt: TGTGCCAGCAGCTCGACAGTTAATCAGCCCCAGCATTTT
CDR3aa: CASSSTVNQPQHF

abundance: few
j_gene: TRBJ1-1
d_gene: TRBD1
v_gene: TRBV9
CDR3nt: TGTGCCAGCAGCGTAGCGACAGGGTCAGGCACTGAAGCTTTCTTT
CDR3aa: CASSVATGSGTEAFF

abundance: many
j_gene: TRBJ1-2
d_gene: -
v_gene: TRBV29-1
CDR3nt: TGCAGCGTTAAGGAGACAAACTATGGCTACACCTTC
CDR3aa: CSVKETNYGYTF

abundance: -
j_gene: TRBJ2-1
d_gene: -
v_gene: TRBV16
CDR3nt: TGTGCCAGCAGCCCACCCCTCGGGCTGGACAATGAGCAGTTCTTC
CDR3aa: CASSPPLGLDNEQFF

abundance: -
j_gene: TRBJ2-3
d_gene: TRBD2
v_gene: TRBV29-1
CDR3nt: TGCAGCGTTGTGGTCCTAGCGGGAGGTTTTGCAGATACGCAGTATTTT
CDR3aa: CSVVVLAGGFADTQYF

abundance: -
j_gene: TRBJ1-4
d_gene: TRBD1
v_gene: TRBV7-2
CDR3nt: TGTGCCAGCAGCTTAACCGTAGGGGGCACTGAAAAACTGTTTTTT
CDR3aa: CASSLTVGGTEKLFF

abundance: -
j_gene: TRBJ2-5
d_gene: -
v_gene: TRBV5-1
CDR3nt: TGCGCCAGCAGCTTAGACCCACAGGGTCAAGAGACCCAGTACTTC
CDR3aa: CASSLDPQGQETQYF

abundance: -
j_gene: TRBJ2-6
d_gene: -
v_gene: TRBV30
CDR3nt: TGTGCCTGGAGTCCGCGGGGCCAAAGGGCCAACGTCCTGACTTTC
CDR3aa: CAWSPRGQRANVLTF

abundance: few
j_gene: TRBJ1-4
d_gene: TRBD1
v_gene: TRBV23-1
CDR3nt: TGCGCCAGCAGTCATCCTCCTGGCGACGCAGGGGGCGGCGGGCATAAACTGTTTTTT
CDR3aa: CASSHPPGDAGGGGHKLFF

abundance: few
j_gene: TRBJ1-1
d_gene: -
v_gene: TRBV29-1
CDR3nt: TGCAGCGTTGCAAGAGTGCCCGGGAACACTGAAGCTTTCTTT
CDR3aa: CSVARVPGNTEAFF

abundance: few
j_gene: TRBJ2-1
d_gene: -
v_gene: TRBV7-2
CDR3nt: TGTGCCAGCAGCCTAGTAGGGTCCAATGAGCAGTTCTTC
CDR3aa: CASSLVGSNEQFF

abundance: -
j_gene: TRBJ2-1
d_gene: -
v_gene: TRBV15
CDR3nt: TGTGCCACCAGCAGAGGATTCCAAATGGGGAATGAGCAGTTCTTC
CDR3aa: CATSRGFQMGNEQFF

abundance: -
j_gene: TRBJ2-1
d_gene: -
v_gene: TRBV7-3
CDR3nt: TGTGCCAGCAGTGGAAGCGGGCGCTCCTACAATGAGCAGTTCTTC
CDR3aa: CASSGSGRSYNEQFF

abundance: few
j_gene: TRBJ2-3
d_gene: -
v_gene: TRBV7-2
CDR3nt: TGTGCCAGCACCTTACAGGGCTATACGCAGTATTTT
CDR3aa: CASTLQGYTQYF

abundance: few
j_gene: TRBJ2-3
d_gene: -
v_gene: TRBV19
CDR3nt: TGTGCCAGTAGTAGAGAGGTGCAGTATTTT
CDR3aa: CASSREVQYF

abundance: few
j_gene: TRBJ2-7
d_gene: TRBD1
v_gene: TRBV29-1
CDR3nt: TGCAGCGTACGGGACAGGGCTTGGGGTAGCTCCTACGAGCAGTACTTC
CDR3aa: CSVRDRAWGSSYEQYF

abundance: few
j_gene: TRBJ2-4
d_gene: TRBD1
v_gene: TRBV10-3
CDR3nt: TGTGCCATCAGTAACAGGGGGGAAGACATTCAGTACTTC
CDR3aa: CAISNRGEDIQYF

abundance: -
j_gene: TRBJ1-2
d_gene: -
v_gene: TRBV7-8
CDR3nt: TGTGCCAGCAGCTTAAAACAGGGATATGGCTACACCTTC
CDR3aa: CASSLKQGYGYTF

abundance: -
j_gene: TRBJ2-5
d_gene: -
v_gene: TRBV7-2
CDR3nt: TGTGCCAGCAGCTTTAGCGGAGAGACCCAGTACTTC
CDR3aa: CASSFSGETQYF

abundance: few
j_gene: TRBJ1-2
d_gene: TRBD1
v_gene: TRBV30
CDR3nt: TGTGCCTGGACCCGGGACAGGGGGAACTATGGCTACACCTTC
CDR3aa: CAWTRDRGNYGYTF

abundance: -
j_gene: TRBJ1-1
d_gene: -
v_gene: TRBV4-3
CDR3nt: TGCGCCAGCAGCCAAGGACAGCCGAACACTGAAGCTTTCTTT
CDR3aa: CASSQGQPNTEAFF